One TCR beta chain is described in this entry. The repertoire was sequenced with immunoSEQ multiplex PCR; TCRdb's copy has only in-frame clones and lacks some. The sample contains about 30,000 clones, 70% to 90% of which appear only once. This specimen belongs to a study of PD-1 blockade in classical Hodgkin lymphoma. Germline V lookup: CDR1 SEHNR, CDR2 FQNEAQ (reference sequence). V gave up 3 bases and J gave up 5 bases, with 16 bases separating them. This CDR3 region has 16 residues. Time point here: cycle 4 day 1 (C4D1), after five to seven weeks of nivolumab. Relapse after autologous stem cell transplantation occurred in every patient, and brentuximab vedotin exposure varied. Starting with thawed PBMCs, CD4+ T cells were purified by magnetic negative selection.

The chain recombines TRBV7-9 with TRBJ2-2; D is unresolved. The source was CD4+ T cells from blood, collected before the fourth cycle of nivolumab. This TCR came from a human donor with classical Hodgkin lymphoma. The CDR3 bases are TGTGCCAGCAGCTTGACGGAGACTGTTGTTACCGGGGAGCTGTTTTTT. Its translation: CASSLTETVVTGELFF.